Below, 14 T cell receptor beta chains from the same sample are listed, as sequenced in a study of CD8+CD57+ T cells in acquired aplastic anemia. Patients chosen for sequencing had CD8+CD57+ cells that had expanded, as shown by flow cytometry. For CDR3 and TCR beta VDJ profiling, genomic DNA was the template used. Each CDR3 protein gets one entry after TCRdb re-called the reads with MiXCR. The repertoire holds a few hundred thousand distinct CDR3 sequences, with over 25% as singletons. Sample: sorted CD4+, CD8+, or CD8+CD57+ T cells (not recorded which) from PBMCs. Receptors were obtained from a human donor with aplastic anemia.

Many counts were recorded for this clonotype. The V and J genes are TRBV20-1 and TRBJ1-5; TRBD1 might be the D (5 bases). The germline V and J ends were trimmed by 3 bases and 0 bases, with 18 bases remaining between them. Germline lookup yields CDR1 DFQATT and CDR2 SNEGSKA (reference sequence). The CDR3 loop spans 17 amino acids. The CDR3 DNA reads TGCAGTGCTAGTGTTGGGGGAGGGACTGCTAGCAATCAGCCCCAGCATTTT. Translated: CSASVGGGTASNQPQHF.

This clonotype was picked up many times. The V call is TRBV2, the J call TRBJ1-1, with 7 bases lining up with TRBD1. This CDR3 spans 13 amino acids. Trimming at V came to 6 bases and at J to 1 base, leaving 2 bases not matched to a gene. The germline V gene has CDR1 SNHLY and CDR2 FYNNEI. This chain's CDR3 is CASRSGGNTEAFF. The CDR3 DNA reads TGTGCCAGCAGATCAGGGGGGAACACTGAAGCTTTCTTT.

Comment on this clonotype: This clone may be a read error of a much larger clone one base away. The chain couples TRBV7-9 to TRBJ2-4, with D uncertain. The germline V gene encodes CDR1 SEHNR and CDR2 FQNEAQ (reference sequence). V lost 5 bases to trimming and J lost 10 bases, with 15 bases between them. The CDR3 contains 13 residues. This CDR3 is CASSPDLGAIQYF. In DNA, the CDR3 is TGTGCCAGCAGCCCGGACCTCGGAGCAATTCAGTACTTC.

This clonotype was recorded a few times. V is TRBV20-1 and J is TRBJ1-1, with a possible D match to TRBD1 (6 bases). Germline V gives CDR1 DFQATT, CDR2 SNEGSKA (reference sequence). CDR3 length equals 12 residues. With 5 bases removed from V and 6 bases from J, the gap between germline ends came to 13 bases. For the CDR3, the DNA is TGCAGTGCTGGATCAGGGGTCGCTGAAGCTTTCTTT. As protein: CSAGSGVAEAFF.

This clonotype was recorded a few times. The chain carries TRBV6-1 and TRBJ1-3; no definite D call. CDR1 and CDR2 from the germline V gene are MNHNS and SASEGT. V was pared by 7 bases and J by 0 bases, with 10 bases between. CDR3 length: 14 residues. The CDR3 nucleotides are TGTGCCAGCACCATGGGAACCTCTGGAAACACCATATATTTT. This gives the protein CASTMGTSGNTIYF.

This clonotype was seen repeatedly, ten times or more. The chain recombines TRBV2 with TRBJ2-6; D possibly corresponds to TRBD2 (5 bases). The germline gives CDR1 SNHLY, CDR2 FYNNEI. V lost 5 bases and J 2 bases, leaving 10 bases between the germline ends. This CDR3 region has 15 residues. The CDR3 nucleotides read TGTGCCAGCAGTTCCTCGGGGACTGGGGCCAACGTCCTGACTTTC. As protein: CASSSSGTGANVLTF.

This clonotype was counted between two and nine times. The CDR3: CASSYQWSTDTQYF. The CDR3 DNA sequence: TGTGCCAGCAGTTACCAATGGAGCACAGATACGCAGTATTTT. The rearrangement links TRBV6-5 to TRBJ2-3, with no clear D. V was trimmed by 2 bases and J by 0 bases, leaving 6 bases between them. CDR3 length: 14 residues. Germline V CDR1 and CDR2: MNHEY, SVGAGI.

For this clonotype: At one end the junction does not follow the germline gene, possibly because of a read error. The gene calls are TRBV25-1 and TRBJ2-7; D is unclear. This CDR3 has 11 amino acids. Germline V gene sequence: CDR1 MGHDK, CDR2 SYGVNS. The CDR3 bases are TGTGCCAGCAGTGGCTGGTACGAGCAGTGCTTC. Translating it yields CASSGWYEQCF.

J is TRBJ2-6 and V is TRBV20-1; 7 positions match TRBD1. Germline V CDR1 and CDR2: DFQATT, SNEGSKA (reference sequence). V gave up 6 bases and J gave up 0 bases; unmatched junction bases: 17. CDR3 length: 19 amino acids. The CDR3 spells CSAPTPLTGVLSGANVLTF. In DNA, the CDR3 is TGCAGTGCACCCACCCCTCTTACAGGGGTGCTCTCTGGGGCCAACGTCCTGACTTTC.

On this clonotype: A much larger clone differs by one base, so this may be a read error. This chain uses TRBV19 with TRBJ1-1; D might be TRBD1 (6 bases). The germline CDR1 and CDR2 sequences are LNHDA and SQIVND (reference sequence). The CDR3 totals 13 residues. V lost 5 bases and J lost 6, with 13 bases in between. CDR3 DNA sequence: TGTGCCAGTAGTCAAAATACAGGGTCTGAAGCTTTCTTT. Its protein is CASSQNTGSEAFF.

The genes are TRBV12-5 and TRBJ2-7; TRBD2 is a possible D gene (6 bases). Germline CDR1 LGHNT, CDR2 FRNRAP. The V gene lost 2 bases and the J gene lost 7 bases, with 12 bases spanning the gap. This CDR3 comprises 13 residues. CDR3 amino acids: CASGLSGVREQYF. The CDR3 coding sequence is TGTGCTAGTGGTTTGTCGGGAGTGCGGGAGCAGTACTTC.

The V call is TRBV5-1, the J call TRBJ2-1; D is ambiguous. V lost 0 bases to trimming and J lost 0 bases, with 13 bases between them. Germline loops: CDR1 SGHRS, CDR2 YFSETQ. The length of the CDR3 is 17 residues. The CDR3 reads CASSLGDSFSSYNEQFF. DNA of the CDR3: TGCGCCAGCAGCTTGGGGGATTCTTTTAGCTCCTACAATGAGCAGTTCTTC.

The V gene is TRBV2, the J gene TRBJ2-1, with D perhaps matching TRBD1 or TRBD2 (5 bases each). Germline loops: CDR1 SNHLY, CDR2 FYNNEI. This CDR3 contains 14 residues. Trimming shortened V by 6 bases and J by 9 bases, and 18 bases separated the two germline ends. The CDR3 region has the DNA TGTGCCAGCAGGACGGGACGCTTGAACACTGAGCAGTTCTTC. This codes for CASRTGRLNTEQFF.

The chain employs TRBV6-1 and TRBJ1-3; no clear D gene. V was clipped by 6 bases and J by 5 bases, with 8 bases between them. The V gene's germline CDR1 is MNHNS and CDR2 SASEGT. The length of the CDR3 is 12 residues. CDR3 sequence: CASSPTRNTIYF. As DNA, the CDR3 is TGTGCCAGCAGCCCGACAAGAAACACCATATATTTT.